This TCR beta chain emerged from a study of long-term antiretroviral therapy in people with HIV. Notes on the study in general: Neither ART adherence, viral resistance nor therapy changes were documented.

HIV-positive participants all received treatment in the United States. To note about this clone: The antigen is unknown.

Survey-level resolution applied to immunoSEQ assay v3.0. This table comes from immunoSEQ multiplex PCR, and its TCRdb copy is limited to in-frame clones, with some not included. The table includes 20,000 to 25,000 clones, approximately 79% detected once. V was shortened by 6 bases and J by 3 bases, with 12 bases between the two germline ends. This CDR3 is 14 amino acids long. Germline CDR1 reads KGHSH; CDR2 reads LQKENI. J is TRBJ2-1 and V is TRBV18; a weak D match, TRBD1 (5 bases). The starting material was unsorted PBMCs, obtained 4.1 years after starting antiretroviral therapy. This clonotype was sampled from a woman aged 40 to 49 with HIV. The CDR3 DNA reads TGTGCCAGCTCCTCGGACATATTCTACAATGAGCAGTTCTTC. Translation: CASSSDIFYNEQFF.